A single sample gave rise to the 6 T cell receptor beta chains below, sequenced in a study of regulatory T cells in long-lasting Graves disease. The TCR beta library used iRepertoire HTBI primers with Arm-PCR amplification of CDR3. TCRdb passed the multiplex PCR reads through MiXCR, listing each CDR3 protein once. Of fewer than 600,000 distinct CDR3 sequences listed, around a fifth are singletons. As for time point: persistent/refractory GD, antithyroid drugs over 5 years with positive TRAb. The TCR library was prepared using RNA isolated from PBMCs. The starting material was peripheral blood mononuclear cells (PBMCs), obtained when the disease was refractory, from a patient treated with antithyroid drugs. The origin of the receptors is a female donor with Graves disease.

In this sample, this clonotype turned up a few times. The chain links TRBV18 to TRBJ2-5, with D possibly matching TRBD2 (5 bases). Germline CDR1 and CDR2: KGHSH and LQKENI. With 6 bases removed from V and 3 bases from J, the gap between germline ends came to 8 bases. The CDR3 sequence is 12 residues long. This CDR3 reads CASSERKETQYF. CDR3 coding DNA: TGTGCCAGCTCCGAGCGGAAAGAGACCCAGTACTTC.

This clonotype came up a few times. The gene calls are TRBV20-1 and TRBJ2-7; D remains ambiguous. The CDR3 loop spans 13 amino acids. Germline CDR1 DFQATT, CDR2 SNEGSKA (reference sequence). V was shortened by 1 base and J by 3 bases, with 10 bases between the two germline ends. CDR3 nucleotides: TGCAGTGCTAGAGGACGGTCGTTCTACGAGCAGTACTTC. Its translation is CSARGRSFYEQYF.

The chain joins TRBV3-1 to TRBJ1-6; tentatively, D is TRBD1 (6 bases). Germline V CDR1 and CDR2: LGHDT, YNNKEL (reference sequence). V was clipped by 5 bases and J by 7 bases, with 21 bases between them. The CDR3 length is 17 residues. The CDR3 spells CASSLISATGSNSPLHF. DNA for the CDR3: TGTGCCAGCAGCTTGATATCCGCGACAGGCTCCAATTCACCCCTCCACTTT.

V and J are TRBV29-1 and TRBJ2-1; 9 bases fit TRBD2. Trimming cost V 2 bases and J 7 bases; bases outside gene matches: 9. The CDR3 is made up of 15 amino acids. Germline-derived CDR1 and CDR2 are SQVTM and ANQGSEA. This CDR3 reads CSVETAGGPGNEQFF. In DNA form, the CDR3 reads TGCAGCGTTGAAACGGCGGGAGGGCCCGGGAATGAGCAGTTCTTC.

This clonotype was counted a few times. The chain joins TRBV7-2 to TRBJ2-7; TRBD2 matches at 13 bases. The CDR3 runs to 23 residues. Per germline, CDR1 SGHTA and CDR2 FQGNSA. After removal of 5 bases from V and 0 bases from J, the junction contained 25 bases not matched to a gene. The DNA of the CDR3 is TGTGCCAGCAGCGGGGGGGGCAATCTAACTAGCGGGAGGGCCCACCGGAGCTCCTACGAGCAGTACTTC. The encoded protein is CASSGGGNLTSGRAHRSSYEQYF.

This sequence joins TRBV11-3 and TRBJ2-2, with 7 bases aligning to TRBD1. V trimming: 0 bases; J trimming: 0 bases; junction bases outside the gene matches: 7. The germline CDR1 and CDR2 sequences are SGHNT and YENEEA. The CDR3 is 18 residues long. In DNA, the CDR3 is TGTGCCAGCAGCTTAGAGGACAGGTACAAACCGAACACCGGGGAGCTGTTTTTT. This codes for CASSLEDRYKPNTGELFF.